The clone carrying this TCR beta chain has a single count. Authors' analysis steps: For nucleated cells, counts were estimated from reference gene primer amplification. Method: immunoSEQ multiplex PCR; TCRdb's copy keeps in-frame clones and lacks some. D and trimming come from the DNA, and the V and J calls and clone size come from that table. This table has some 120,000 clones, approximately 71% appearing once. This sample was taken from a study of blood T cell repertoires in COVID-19. The CDR3 extends over 14 amino acids. The V gene lost 3 bases and the J gene lost 4 bases, with 10 bases spanning the gap. Looked up from germline, CDR1 is SGDLS and CDR2 is YYNGEE.

The rearrangement joins TRBV9 to TRBJ2-2; TRBD1 is a possible D gene (5 bases). The sequenced sample was peripheral blood. The receptor comes from a woman in her seventies with acute or convalescent COVID-19. CDR3 in DNA: TGTGCCAGCAGCGAAGACAGCCGCACCGGGGAGCTGTTTTTT. Residues: CASSEDSRTGELFF.